What follows is one T cell receptor beta chain and its context. This sample stems from a study of blood T cell repertoires in COVID-19. In the study overall: T cells, B-cell-depleted T cells, or PBMCs supplied cDNA or gDNA.

The junction had 9 bases not matched to a gene; V was cut back by 6 bases and J by 2 bases. The CDR3 is 16 residues long. Germline lookup yields CDR1 ENHRY and CDR2 SYGVKD. Produced via immunoSEQ multiplex PCR; TCRdb's table is partial and in-frame only. The sample contains 150,000 to 200,000 clones, about four fifths of which appear only once. The sample taken for sequencing was peripheral blood. The chain uses TRBV10-3 and TRBJ2-7, with 11 bases fitting TRBD1. This TCR came from a woman in her fifties or sixties with COVID-19, enrolled during active disease. As DNA, the CDR3 is TGTGCCATCAGGGGGACAGGGGGGGCCCAAACCTACGAGCAGTACTTC. This sequence encodes CAIRGTGGAQTYEQYF.